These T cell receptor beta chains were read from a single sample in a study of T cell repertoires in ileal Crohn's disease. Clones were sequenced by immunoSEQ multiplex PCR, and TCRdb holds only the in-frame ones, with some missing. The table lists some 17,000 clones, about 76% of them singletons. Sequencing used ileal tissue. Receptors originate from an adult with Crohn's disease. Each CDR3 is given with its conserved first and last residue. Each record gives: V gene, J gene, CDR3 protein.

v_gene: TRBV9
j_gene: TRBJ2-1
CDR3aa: CASSVAGGPGNEQFF

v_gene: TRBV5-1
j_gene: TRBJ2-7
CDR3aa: CASSLESGGPYEQYF

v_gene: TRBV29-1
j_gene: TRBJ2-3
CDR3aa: CSAQSQGTDTQYF

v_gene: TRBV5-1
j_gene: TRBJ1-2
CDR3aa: CASSLDGTGLDYGYTF

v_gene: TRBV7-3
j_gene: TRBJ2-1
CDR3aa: CASSPGSLRPNEQFF

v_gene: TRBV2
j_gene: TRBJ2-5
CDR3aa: CASSDPRGQETQYF

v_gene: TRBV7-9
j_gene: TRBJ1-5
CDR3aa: CASEDGTKGQPQHF

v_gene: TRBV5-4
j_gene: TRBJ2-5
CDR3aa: CASSLDLPGTQYF

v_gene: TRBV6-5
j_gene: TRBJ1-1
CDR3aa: CASRTTGGSGTEAFF

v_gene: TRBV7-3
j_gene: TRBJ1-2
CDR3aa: CASSQGPSNYGYTF

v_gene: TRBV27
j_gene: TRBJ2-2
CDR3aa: CASRVPNTGELFF

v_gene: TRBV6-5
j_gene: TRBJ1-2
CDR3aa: CASSYSAGTYGYTF

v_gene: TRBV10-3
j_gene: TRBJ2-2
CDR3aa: CAIRPGQDTNTGELFF

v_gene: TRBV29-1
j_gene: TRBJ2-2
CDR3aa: CSVGRSNTGELFF

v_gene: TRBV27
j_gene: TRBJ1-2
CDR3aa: CASSLMAGVGYTF

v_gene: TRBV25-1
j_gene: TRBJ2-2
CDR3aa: CASNDRVSGELFF

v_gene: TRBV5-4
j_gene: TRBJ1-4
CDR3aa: CASSWDGGINEKLFF

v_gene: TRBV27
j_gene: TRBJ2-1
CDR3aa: CASSLGTSVGNEQFF

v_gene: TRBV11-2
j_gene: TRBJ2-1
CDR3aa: CASSDPGGALGNEQFF

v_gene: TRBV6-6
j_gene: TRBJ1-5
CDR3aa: CASSQKASNQPQHF

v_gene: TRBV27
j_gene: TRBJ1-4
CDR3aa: CASRSTGTPNEKLFF

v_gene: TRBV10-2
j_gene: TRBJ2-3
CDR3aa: CASSERYAGGRNSNSRTDTQYF

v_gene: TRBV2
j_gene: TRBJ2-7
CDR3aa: CASSESGQGREQYF

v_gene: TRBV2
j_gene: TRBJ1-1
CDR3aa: CASSERSTEAFF

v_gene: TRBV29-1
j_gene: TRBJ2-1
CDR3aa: CSVEGQGHYNEQFF

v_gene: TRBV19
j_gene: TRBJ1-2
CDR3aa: CASRTWGQGHGYTF

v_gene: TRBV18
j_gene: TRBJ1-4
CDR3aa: CASSPNPGHLYGATNEKLFF

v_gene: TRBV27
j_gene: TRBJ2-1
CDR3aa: CASSFPGRVAEQFF

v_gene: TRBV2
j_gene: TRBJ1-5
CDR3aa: CASSATGGQPQHF

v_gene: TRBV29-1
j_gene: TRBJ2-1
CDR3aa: CSVERGGLGEQFF

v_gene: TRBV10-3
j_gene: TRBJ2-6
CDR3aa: CAIRTIDREMASGANVLTF

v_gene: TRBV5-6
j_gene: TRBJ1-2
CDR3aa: CASSEGGGERTGGYTF

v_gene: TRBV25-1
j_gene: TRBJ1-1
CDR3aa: CASSGGAEAFF

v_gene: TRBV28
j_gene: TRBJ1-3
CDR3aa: CASSLNSGRHSGNTIYF

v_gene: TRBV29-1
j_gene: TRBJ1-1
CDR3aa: CSVEGVEGTIHTEAFF

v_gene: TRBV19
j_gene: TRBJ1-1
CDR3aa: CASSPRGTNTEAFF

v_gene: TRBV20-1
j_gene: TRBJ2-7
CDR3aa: CSARTSGGVYF

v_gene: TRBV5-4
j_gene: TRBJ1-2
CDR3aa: CASRLSGAYGYTF

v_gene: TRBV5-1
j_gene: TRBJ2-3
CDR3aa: CASSLAGAPGWLDTQYF

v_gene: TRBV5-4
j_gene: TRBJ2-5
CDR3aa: CASSLDRMGETQYF

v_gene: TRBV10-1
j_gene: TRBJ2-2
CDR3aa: CASSEGAGTGELFF

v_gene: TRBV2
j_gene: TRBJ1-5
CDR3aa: CASSEQTGNSNQPQHF

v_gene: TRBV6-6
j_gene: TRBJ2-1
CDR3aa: CASSYGPINNEQFF

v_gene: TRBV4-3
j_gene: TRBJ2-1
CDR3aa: CASSQERLAGGVEQFF

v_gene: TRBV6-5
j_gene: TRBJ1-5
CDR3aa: CASSPQQGQGQPQHF

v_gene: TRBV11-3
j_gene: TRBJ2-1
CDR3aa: CASSPWASGNNEQFF

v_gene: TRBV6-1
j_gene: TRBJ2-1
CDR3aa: CASSEAVHDEQFF

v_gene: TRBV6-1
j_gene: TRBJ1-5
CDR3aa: CASLTTGSNQPQHF

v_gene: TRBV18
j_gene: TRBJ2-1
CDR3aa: CASSGSRGDHEQFF

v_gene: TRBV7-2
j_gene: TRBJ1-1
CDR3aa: CASSFPDREGTEAFF

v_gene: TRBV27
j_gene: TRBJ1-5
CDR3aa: CASSSGTGLNQPQHF

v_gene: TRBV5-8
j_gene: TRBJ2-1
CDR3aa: CASSSHLSSNEQFF

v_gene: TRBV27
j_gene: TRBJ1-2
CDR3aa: CASSSDTYYGYTF

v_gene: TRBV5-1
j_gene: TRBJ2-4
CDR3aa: CASSLADHGAVGNIQYF

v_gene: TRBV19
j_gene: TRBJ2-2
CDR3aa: CASIRRGTGELFF

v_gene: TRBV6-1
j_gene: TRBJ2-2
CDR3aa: CASTDRALTGELFF

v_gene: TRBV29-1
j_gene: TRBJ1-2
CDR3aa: CSVDRVYGYTF